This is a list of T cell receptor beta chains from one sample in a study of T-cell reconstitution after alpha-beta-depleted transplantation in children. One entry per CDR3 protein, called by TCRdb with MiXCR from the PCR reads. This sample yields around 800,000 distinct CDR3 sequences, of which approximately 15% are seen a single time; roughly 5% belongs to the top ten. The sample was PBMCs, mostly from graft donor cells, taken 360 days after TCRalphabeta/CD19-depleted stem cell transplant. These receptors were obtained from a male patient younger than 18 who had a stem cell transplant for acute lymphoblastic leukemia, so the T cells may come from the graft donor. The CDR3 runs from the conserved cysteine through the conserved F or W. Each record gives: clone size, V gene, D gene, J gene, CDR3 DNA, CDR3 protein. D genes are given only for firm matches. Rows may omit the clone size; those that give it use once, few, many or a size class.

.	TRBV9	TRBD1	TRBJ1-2	TGTGCCAGCAGCGTAGGTCCAGACAGGGACTATGGCTACACCTTC	CASSVGPDRDYGYTF
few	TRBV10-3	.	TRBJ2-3	TGTGCCATCAGTGGCCCTCCTGCGGAGAGCACAGATACGCAGTATTTT	CAISGPPAESTDTQYF
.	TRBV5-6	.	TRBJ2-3	TGTGCCAGCAGCTTGTTCCCGCCCACAGATACGCAGTATTTT	CASSLFPPTDTQYF
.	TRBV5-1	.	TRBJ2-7	TGCGCCAGCAGCCCCAGGTCGGCGAAGATCTACGAGCAGTACTTC	CASSPRSAKIYEQYF
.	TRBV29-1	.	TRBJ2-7	TGCAGCGTTCTGGGTAACTCCTACGAGCAGTACTTC	CSVLGNSYEQYF
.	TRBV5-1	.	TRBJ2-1	TGCGCCAGCAGCTTGGGCATGGGTCGCAATGAGCAGTTCTTC	CASSLGMGRNEQFF
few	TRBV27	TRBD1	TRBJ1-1	TGTGCCAGCAGAGACAGGGGGGATCAAGCTTTCTTT	CASRDRGDQAFF
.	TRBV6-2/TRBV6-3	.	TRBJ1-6	TGTGCCAGCACGGACAGCTTTTTTTCACCCCTCCACTTT	CASTDSFFSPLHF
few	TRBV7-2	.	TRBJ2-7	TGTGCCAGCAGCTTAGCGGGAGCCAACGAGCAGTACTTC	CASSLAGANEQYF
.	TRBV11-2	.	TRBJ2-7	TGTGCCAGCAGCTTATTTCACGAGCAGTACTTC	CASSLFHEQYF
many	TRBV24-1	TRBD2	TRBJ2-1	TGTGCCACCAGTGATCGGACTAGCGGGAGTCGCGATGAGCAGTTCTTC	CATSDRTSGSRDEQFF
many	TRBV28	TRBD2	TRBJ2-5	TGTGCCAGCAGTTATGGGGAGCGGGAGGTTCCCAAAGAGACCCAGTACTTC	CASSYGEREVPKETQYF
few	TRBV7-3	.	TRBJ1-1	TGTGCCAGCAGCTTAACGTCAGGAAGTACCACTGAAGCTTTCTTT	CASSLTSGSTTEAFF
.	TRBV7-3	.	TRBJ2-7	TGTGCCAGCAGCTTATTTCTCCATCCTCCCGCCCCCCCTACCTACGAGCAGTACTTC	CASSLFLHPPAPPTYEQYF
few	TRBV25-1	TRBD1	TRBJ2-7	TGTGCCAGCAGTGTCCGGGACAGGGAAACGTACGAGCAGTACTTC	CASSVRDRETYEQYF
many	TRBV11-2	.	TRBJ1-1	TGTGCCAGCAGTTTACAACAGAGGAACACTGAAGCTTTCTTT	CASSLQQRNTEAFF
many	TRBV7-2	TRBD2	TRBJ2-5	TGTGCCAGCAGCTACCGGACTAGCCAAGAGACCCAGTACTTC	CASSYRTSQETQYF
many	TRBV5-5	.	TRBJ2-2	TGTGCCAGCGGTACCACCCCGCAGGGGTACGGGGAGCTGTTTTTT	CASGTTPQGYGELFF
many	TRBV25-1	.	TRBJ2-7	TGTGCCAGCAGTGGTCTCTACGAGCAGTACTTC	CASSGLYEQYF
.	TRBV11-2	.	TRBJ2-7	TGTGCCAGCAGCTCCGCAAGCCTTTTAAGTGCAGCGAGGAGCGAGCAGTACTTC	CASSSASLLSAARSEQYF
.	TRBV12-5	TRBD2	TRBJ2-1	TGTGCTAGTGCAAACAAACCGGGACTAGCGGGAGTTGAGCAGTTCTTC	CASANKPGLAGVEQFF
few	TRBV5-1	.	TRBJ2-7	TGCGCCAGCAGCTTGGGAAGGGATAGGGACGAGCAGTACTTC	CASSLGRDRDEQYF
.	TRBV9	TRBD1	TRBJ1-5	TGTGCCAGCAGCGTAAGGGGACAGCCGCATCAGCCCCAGCATTTT	CASSVRGQPHQPQHF
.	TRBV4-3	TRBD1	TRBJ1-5	TGCGCCAGCAGCCAAGAACACAGGGGGAACCAGCCCCAGCATTTT	CASSQEHRGNQPQHF
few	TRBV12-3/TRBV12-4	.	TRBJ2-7	TGTGCCAGCAGTCTATGGACAGTCCCCAGTCCGTACTTC	CASSLWTVPSPYF
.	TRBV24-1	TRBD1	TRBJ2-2	TGTGCCACCAGTGGAGTGGGACAGGGTGGAAGCGGGGAGCTGTTTTTT	CATSGVGQGGSGELFF
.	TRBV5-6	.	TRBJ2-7	TGTGCCAGCAGCCCTTTGAGACTAGGGGAGCGACCCTCCTACGAGCAGTACTTC	CASSPLRLGERPSYEQYF
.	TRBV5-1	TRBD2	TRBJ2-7	TGCGCCAGCAGCTTATTTAGCGGGCCATCCTACGAGCAGTACTTC	CASSLFSGPSYEQYF
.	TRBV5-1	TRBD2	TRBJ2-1	TGCGCCAGCAGCCAAAGCCCCCTGTCTAGCGGGACAGATGAGCAGTTCTTC	CASSQSPLSSGTDEQFF
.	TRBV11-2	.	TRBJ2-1	TGTGCCAGCAGCCCCTACACCGGGAGTTCAAATGAGCAGTTCTTC	CASSPYTGSSNEQFF
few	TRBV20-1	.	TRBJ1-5	TGCAGTGCCAGAGTCGTCAGGGAGATTGATCGGCCCCAGCATTTT	CSARVVREIDRPQHF